The clone carrying this TCR beta chain came up a few times. Its specificity is unknown. These data originate in a study of CD8 T cells in ankylosing spondylitis. General study points: In ankylosing spondylitis patients, matched synovial fluid reportedly showed significant enrichment of disease-linked clones. Ankylosing spondylitis blood appeared to carry a characteristic TCR beta motif of several highly homologous variants. Past studies reported some motif variants in reactive arthritis synovial fluid and blood.

Scientists made TCR beta libraries using quantitative 5'-RACE with molecular barcodes. TCRdb ran MiXCR on the 5' RACE reads and lists one entry per CDR3 protein. The repertoire holds around 770,000 distinct CDR3 sequences, with 10% to 15% as singletons. The V gene's germline CDR1 is LGHNA and CDR2 YNFKEQ. The CDR3 loop spans 16 amino acids. Losses at the gene ends were 4 bases for V and 2 bases for J; bases not matched to a gene: 6. The chain is built from TRBV4-2 and TRBJ2-2, with 8 nucleotides matching TRBD1. The sample comprised blood, either unsorted or a sorted T cell fraction (not recorded which). This TCR derives from a male donor with ankylosing spondylitis. The CDR3 region is CASSRDRRLNTGELFF. The CDR3, as DNA: TGTGCCAGCAGCCGGGACAGGCGATTAAACACCGGGGAGCTGTTTTTT.